The 27 T cell receptor beta chains below all came from one sample that was sequenced in a study of T-cell memory formation after mild COVID-19. TCRdb used MiXCR to reprocess the 5' RACE reads, holding one entry per CDR3 protein. Of 280,000 or so distinct CDR3 sequences listed, roughly 8% were seen once; the top ten hold 20% to 25%. Specimen: PBMCs or a T cell subset sorted from them (not recorded which). The receptors shown here come from a man aged 18 to 30 who had mild COVID-19 (a few samples of this study predate the infection). Cell type and time point are not known.

CDR3 protein: CASSFGLGEAFF. CDR3 sequence (DNA): TGCGCCAGCAGCTTTGGGCTGGGGGAAGCTTTCTTT. The rearrangement links TRBV5-1 to TRBJ1-1; D is undetermined. Germline CDR1 reads SGHRS; CDR2 reads YFSETQ. Trimming took off 2 bases at V and 8 bases at J, with 10 bases between the two ends. The CDR3 runs 12 residues.

The chain joins TRBV27 to TRBJ2-5; 8 nucleotides line up with TRBD2. The V and J ends lost 1 base and 2 bases, in that order; junction bases with no gene match: 9. CDR3 length equals 17 residues. The germline gives CDR1 MNHEY, CDR2 SMNVEV (reference sequence). The CDR3 coding sequence is TGTGCCAGCAGTTTATTCGCCCGGGGGGGGAAACAAGAGACCCAGTACTTC. This encodes CASSLFARGGKQETQYF.

This clonotype was seen only a few times. The V call is TRBV6-2 or TRBV6-3, the J call TRBJ2-4; TRBD2 matches at 11 bases. Germline trimming cut 4 bases from V and 0 bases from J; bases unmatched to any gene: 8. This CDR3 has 18 residues. Germline assignment: CDR1 MNHEY and CDR2 SVGEGT. This chain's CDR3 is CASSSGLAGGIAKNIQYF. In nucleotides, the CDR3 is TGTGCCAGCAGTTCCGGGCTAGCGGGGGGCATAGCCAAAAACATTCAGTACTTC.

This clonotype has just a few counts. The rearrangement uses TRBV20-1 and TRBJ1-2; perhaps TRBD1 as D (5 bases). Trimming took 3 bases from V and 8 from J, leaving 19 bases between them. The CDR3 runs 14 residues. Germline lookup yields CDR1 DFQATT and CDR2 SNEGSKA (reference sequence). CDR3 protein: CSARPGVVGWGYTF. CDR3 DNA: TGCAGTGCTAGGCCGGGGGTGGTCGGATGGGGCTACACCTTC.

This clonotype occurred a few times. At one boundary the junction diverges from the germline segment, which might be a read error. The V call is TRBV20-1, the J call TRBJ2-2; TRBD1 matches at 12 bases. CDR3 length: 17 amino acids. The V gene's germline CDR1 is DFQATT and CDR2 SNEGSKA (reference sequence). The CDR3 DNA is TGCAGTGCTAGATCTCACGCGGGACAGGGGGCCACCGGGGAGCTGTTCTTT. Encoded protein: CSARSHAGQGATGELFF.

The chain couples TRBV9 to TRBJ2-1; 13 nucleotides align to TRBD2. V shed 3 bases and J 0 bases; nucleotides not matched to a gene: 12. The CDR3 is 20 amino acids. Germline V gene data show CDR1 as SGDLS and CDR2 as YYNGEE. The CDR3 sequence: CASSAHTTSGGISSYNEQFF. DNA for the CDR3: TGTGCCAGCAGCGCTCACACGACTAGCGGGGGGATTAGCTCCTACAATGAGCAGTTCTTC.

This clonotype showed up just a few times. This sequence joins TRBV6-5 and TRBJ1-3; D unclear. The CDR3 contains 18 residues. The germline gives CDR1 MNHEY, CDR2 SVGAGI. The V gene lost 0 bases and the J gene lost 0 bases, with 15 bases spanning the gap. CDR3 residues: CASSYSIRTVISGNTIYF. The CDR3 nucleotides are TGTGCCAGCAGTTACTCTATTCGGACGGTGATCTCTGGAAACACCATATATTTT.

Regarding this clonotype: A much bigger clone sits one base away, suggesting this may be a read error. Given the absence of the conserved phenylalanine or tryptophan at the CDR3 end, a read error is likely. The genes are TRBV6-5 and TRBJ1-2, with 9 bases fitting TRBD1. The trim removed 6 bases at V and 5 bases at J, leaving 7 bases unmatched. The CDR3 has 14 amino acids. Germline-derived CDR1 and CDR2 are MNHEY and SVGAGI. Written as DNA, the CDR3 is TGTGCCAGCAGACTGGGACAGGGTGTATATGGCTACACCTTA. Its protein product is CASRLGQGVYGYTL.

This rearrangement joins TRBV7-2 to TRBJ2-7; 8 nucleotides line up with TRBD2. Unmatched junction bases numbered 6, after V lost 0 bases and J lost 5 bases. CDR1 SGHTA and CDR2 FQGNSA come from the germline V gene. This CDR3 is 15 amino acids long. The CDR3 spells CASSLAGRGVDEQYF. In nucleotides, the CDR3 is TGTGCCAGCAGCTTAGCGGGGCGGGGGGTGGACGAGCAGTACTTC.

The chain links TRBV5-1 to TRBJ2-2; the D gene is possibly TRBD2 (6 bases). Per the germline V gene, CDR1 is SGHRS and CDR2 is YFSETQ. The CDR3 runs 13 residues. V gave up 6 bases and J gave up 6 bases, with 12 bases separating them. CDR3 amino acids: CASKRESPGELFF. The CDR3 nucleotides read TGCGCCAGCAAACGGGAGAGTCCCGGGGAGCTGTTTTTT. The whole variable domain, filled in from reference TRBV5-1 and TRBJ2-2, reads KAGVTQTPRYLIKTRGQQVTLSCSPISGHRSVSWYQQTPGQGLQFLFEYFSETQRNKGNFPGRFSGRQFSNSRSEMNVSTLELGDSALYLCASKRESPGELFFGEGSRLTVL.

This clonotype was seen more than once but under ten times. The chain has TRBV12-3 or TRBV12-4 and TRBJ1-5; D might be TRBD1 (6 bases). The CDR3 sequence is 15 residues long. Trimming took 6 bases from V and 1 from J, leaving 13 bases between them. CDR3 in amino acids: CASSTQGMSNQPQHF. DNA for the CDR3: TGTGCCAGCAGCACACAGGGAATGAGCAATCAGCCCCAGCATTTT.

The genes are TRBV6-1 and TRBJ2-1; 10 nucleotides line up with TRBD1. Germline values: CDR1 MNHNS, CDR2 SASEGT. This CDR3 is built from 16 residues. V trimming: 4 bases; J trimming: 10 bases; junction bases outside the gene matches: 13. CDR3 sequence (DNA): TGTGCCAGCAGTGGGAAACCGGGACAGGGGTCGGTGGAGCAGTTCTTC. Translating gives CASSGKPGQGSVEQFF.

The rearrangement uses TRBV25-1 and TRBJ2-1, with unresolved D. V shed 5 bases and J shed 4 bases, with 9 bases lying between them. The CDR3 extends over 13 amino acids. Germline lookup yields CDR1 MGHDK and CDR2 SYGVNS. Written as DNA, the CDR3 is TGTGCCAGCAGTAGTCCCCTATACAATGAGCAGTTCTTC. Translation: CASSSPLYNEQFF.

The chain is built from TRBV6-5 and TRBJ2-4; 12 bases fit TRBD2. This CDR3 has 13 amino acids. Germline CDR1 MNHEY, CDR2 SVGAGI. The J segment lost 8 bases and the V segment lost 5 bases, leaving 1 base of the junction unmatched. Here the CDR3 reads CASSRLAGDIQYF. CDR3 sequence (DNA): TGTGCCAGCAGTAGACTAGCGGGGGACATTCAGTACTTC.

This clonotype was observed at least ten times. V gene TRBV4-1 combines with J gene TRBJ2-7; TRBD2 aligns across 8 bases. The length of the CDR3 is 15 residues. Trimming cost V 3 bases and J 0 bases; bases outside gene matches: 4. Per germline, CDR1 MGHRA and CDR2 YSYEKL. For the CDR3, the DNA is TGCGCCAGCAGCCAGGGCGGGGGGAGCTCCTACGAGCAGTACGTC. Residues: CASSQGGGSSYEQYV.

The rearrangement uses TRBV11-2 and TRBJ2-7, with D perhaps TRBD2 (6 bases). V gave up 0 bases and J gave up 0 bases, with 21 bases separating them. The CDR3 extends over 19 amino acids. Germline CDR1 reads SGHAT; CDR2 reads FQNNGV. In DNA form, the CDR3 reads TGTGCCAGCAGCTTAGATACCTGGGGCTGGGGGGTCTCCTCCTACGAGCAGTACTTC. Protein sequence: CASSLDTWGWGVSSYEQYF.

The table lists this clonotype with many counts. The chain couples TRBV7-9 to TRBJ1-1; D is unclear. This CDR3 region has 13 residues. The germline gives CDR1 SEHNR, CDR2 FQNEAQ (reference sequence). The germline V and J ends were trimmed by 4 bases and 0 bases, with 6 bases remaining between them. The chain's CDR3 is CASSWGMNTEAFF. CDR3 in DNA: TGTGCCAGCAGCTGGGGAATGAACACTGAAGCTTTCTTT.

This clonotype has ten or more counts. The gene calls are TRBV29-1 and TRBJ2-3; D not resolved. The CDR3 covers 13 residues. The V end was cut by 2 bases, the J end by 5 bases, with 11 bases between. Germline V lookup: CDR1 SQVTM, CDR2 ANQGSEA. The CDR3 coding sequence is TGCAGCGTTGAACCCGATCCGGGAGATACGCAGTATTTT. Translating gives CSVEPDPGDTQYF.

Many counts were recorded for this clonotype. At one end the junction does not follow the germline gene, possibly because of a read error. The V gene is TRBV12-3 or TRBV12-4, the J gene TRBJ1-2, with D maybe TRBD1 (5 bases). The CDR3 has 13 amino acids. The CDR3 sequence is CASSLGRDYGYTF. In nucleotides, the CDR3 is TGCGCCAGCAGCTTGGGCAGGGATTATGGCTACACCTTC.

A note on this clonotype: The junction shows a germline mismatch at one end, possibly a read error. The chain links TRBV4-1 to TRBJ1-2; a possible D gene is TRBD1 (5 bases). Germline CDR1 is MGHRA and CDR2 is YSYEKL. The CDR3 sequence is 15 residues long. CDR3 nucleotide sequence: TGCGCCATCAGCCAAGATCCAGGGTCAGGCTATGGCTACACCTTC. This codes for CAISQDPGSGYGYTF.

CDR3 in amino acids: CASSYSPSVETQYF. The CDR3 DNA is TGTGCCAGCAGTTACTCCCCCTCCGTGGAGACCCAGTACTTC. The chain couples TRBV6-5 to TRBJ2-5; D is unclear. Germline CDR1 MNHEY, CDR2 SVGAGI. The CDR3 contains 14 residues. The germline V and J ends were trimmed by 0 bases and 5 bases, with 10 bases remaining between them.

This clonotype showed up many times. J is TRBJ2-1 and V is TRBV7-6, with 7 nucleotides matching TRBD2. The germline V gene has CDR1 SGHVS and CDR2 FNYEAQ. V shed 5 bases and J 5 bases; nucleotides not matched to a gene: 12. The CDR3 runs to 16 residues. CDR3 in amino acids: CASSPVFSGGNNEQFF. DNA of the CDR3: TGTGCCAGCAGCCCCGTCTTCTCGGGGGGAAACAATGAGCAGTTCTTC.

V is TRBV20-1 and J is TRBJ2-7; D is unresolved. V gave up 3 bases and J gave up 9 bases, with 15 bases separating them. Per the germline V gene, CDR1 is DFQATT and CDR2 is SNEGSKA (reference sequence). The CDR3 has 12 residues. The CDR3: CSASPQTERQYF. The CDR3 nucleotides read TGCAGTGCTAGTCCCCAGACCGAGCGGCAGTACTTC.

This clonotype was counted at least ten times. The chain joins TRBV20-1 to TRBJ2-5; 13 bases align to TRBD2. J was trimmed by 5 bases and V by 6 bases; bases with no gene match: 6. CDR1 and CDR2 (germline): DFQATT, SNEGSKA (reference sequence). The CDR3 totals 14 residues. The CDR3 sequence is CSAAKGLAGETQYF. The DNA for the CDR3 is TGCAGTGCCGCCAAGGGACTAGCGGGGGAGACCCAGTACTTC.

This clonotype was found many times. CDR3 residues: CASSIRMGGAGNEQFF. The DNA for the CDR3 is TGTGCCAGCAGCATTAGGATGGGAGGGGCAGGCAATGAGCAGTTCTTC. This chain uses TRBV7-3 with TRBJ2-1, with 7 positions matching TRBD2. CDR1 is SGHTA and CDR2 is FQGTGA in the germline V gene. After removal of 5 bases from V and 6 bases from J, the junction contained 13 bases not matched to a gene. This CDR3 is built from 16 residues.

This clonotype turned up a few times. The V and J genes are TRBV6-5 and TRBJ2-3, with unresolved D. V lost 0 bases and J lost 4, with 14 bases in between. The germline CDR1 and CDR2 sequences are MNHEY and SVGAGI. The CDR3 consists of 16 residues. The CDR3 loop reads CASSYSSVGHPDTQYF. CDR3 bases: TGTGCCAGCAGTTACTCGAGCGTGGGCCACCCAGATACGCAGTATTTT.

The chain is built from TRBV7-2 and TRBJ2-7; TRBD2 agrees at 12 bases. This CDR3 is 14 amino acids long. The junction had 4 bases not matched to a gene; V was cut back by 4 bases and J by 6 bases. Per the germline V gene, CDR1 is SGHTA and CDR2 is FQGNSA. As DNA, the CDR3 is TGTGCCAGCAGCTACCTAGCGGGGGGGCTCGAGCAGTACGTC. Translating gives CASSYLAGGLEQYV.